Sequencing of this T cell receptor (beta chain) was carried out in a study of human thymus T cells. Notes on the study in general: Highly overlapping thymic repertoires among unrelated individuals were reported in related research. Among thymic and blood repertoires, usage of V and J genes appeared biased.

Corrective cardiac operations yielded the resected thymus tissue. On this clone itself: Its target is not known.

Germline CDR1 and CDR2: SGHNT and YYREEE (reference sequence). The V gene lost 4 bases and the J gene lost 5 bases, with 15 bases spanning the gap. The CDR3 spans 14 residues. Sequenced by immunoSEQ multiplex PCR; TCRdb stores in-frame clones only, minus some. Of about 78,000 clones detected, 90% to 97% appear once; the ten largest clones hold 0.025% to 0.035%. Sequenced: thymus tissue. The sequence was obtained from a boy under three years old with a congenital heart defect but otherwise immunologically healthy. The chain employs TRBV5-4 and TRBJ1-2; D might be TRBD1 (5 bases). The CDR3 DNA follows: TGTGCCAGCAGCCCCCGGGACCGAGGTTATGGCTACACCTTC. This codes for CASSPRDRGYGYTF.